These 23 T cell receptor beta chains were all obtained from the same sample, sequenced in a study of blood T cell repertoires in COVID-19. This table comes from immunoSEQ multiplex PCR, and its TCRdb copy is limited to in-frame clones, with some not included. This table holds 90,000 to 120,000 clones, approximately 83% found once. The source material was PBMCs or T cells enriched from blood (not recorded which). All receptors derive from a woman aged 50 to 65 who had recovered from COVID-19.

This chain links TRBV29-1 with TRBJ2-5, with D perhaps matching TRBD2 (5 bases). This CDR3 comprises 13 residues. V was shortened by 7 bases and J by 5 bases, with 17 bases between the two germline ends. Germline loops: CDR1 SQVTM, CDR2 ANQGSEA. In nucleotides, the CDR3 is TGCAGCGACTCGTACGAGGTAGCGGAGACCCAGTACTTC. Residues: CSDSYEVAETQYF.

The chain recombines TRBV10-3 with TRBJ2-3; maybe TRBD2 (7 bases). The CDR3 is 12 amino acids. V was clipped by 10 bases and J by 4 bases, with 12 bases between them. Looked up from germline, CDR1 is ENHRY and CDR2 is SYGVKD. CDR3 in amino acids: CATKGGADTQYF. DNA for the CDR3: TGTGCCACCAAGGGGGGGGCAGATACGCAGTATTTT.

The chain uses TRBV5-4 and TRBJ1-1; 8 bases line up with TRBD1. Germline values: CDR1 SGHNT, CDR2 YYREEE (reference sequence). The CDR3 sequence is 15 residues long. V lost 0 bases to trimming and J lost 4 bases; unmatched junction nucleotides: 5. The CDR3 here is CASSLVQGAITEAFF. CDR3 nucleotide sequence: TGTGCCAGCAGCTTGGTCCAGGGGGCAATCACTGAAGCTTTCTTT.

The rearrangement joins TRBV5-1 to TRBJ2-3, with 8 bases aligning to TRBD2. V gave up 4 bases and J gave up 3 bases; unmatched junction bases: 1. CDR1 and CDR2 from the germline V gene are SGHRS and YFSETQ. The CDR3 contains 13 residues. CDR3 region: CASSASGTDTQYF. In DNA, the CDR3 is TGCGCCAGCAGCGCTAGCGGGACAGATACGCAGTATTTT.

The chain joins TRBV28 to TRBJ2-5; D ambiguous. The V gene lost 3 bases and the J gene lost 2 bases, with 7 bases spanning the gap. CDR1 is MDHEN, CDR2 SYDVKM, per germline. This CDR3 is 13 amino acids long. This chain's CDR3 is CASSFEQQETQYF. The CDR3 bases are TGTGCCAGCAGTTTCGAACAGCAAGAGACCCAGTACTTC. Full variable domain (missing parts from reference TRBV28 and TRBJ2-5): DVKVTQSSRYLVKRTGEKVFLECVQDMDHENMFWYRQDPGLGLRLIYFSYDVKMKEKGDIPEGYSVSREKKERFSLILESASTNQTSMYLCASSFEQQETQYFGPGTRLLVL.

The V and J genes are TRBV7-9 and TRBJ2-3; 11 bases match TRBD2. J was trimmed by 0 bases and V by 6 bases; bases with no gene match: 5. The CDR3 spans 16 residues. Germline CDR1 reads SEHNR; CDR2 reads FQNEAQ (reference sequence). CDR3 sequence reads: CASSPTSGGSTDTQYF. CDR3 DNA sequence: TGTGCCAGCAGTCCAACTAGCGGGGGAAGCACAGATACGCAGTATTTT.

The J gene is TRBJ2-1, the V gene TRBV11-2, with D possibly being TRBD1 (6 bases). CDR1 and CDR2 (germline): SGHAT, FQNNGV. V gave up 5 bases and J gave up 8 bases, with 16 bases separating them. The CDR3 length is 14 residues. The chain's CDR3 is CASSRQRPGDEQFF. CDR3 nucleotides: TGTGCCAGCAGCAGGCAGCGGCCAGGGGATGAGCAGTTCTTC.

The V and J genes are TRBV24-1 and TRBJ1-2, with D tentatively TRBD1 (6 bases). The CDR3 sequence is 16 residues long. CDR1 is KGHDR and CDR2 is SFDVKD in the germline V gene. Trimming shortened V by 1 base and J by 6 bases, and 17 bases separated the two germline ends. The CDR3 region is CATSDFPRGGYDGYTF. For the CDR3, the DNA is TGTGCCACCAGTGATTTCCCACGGGGGGGCTATGATGGCTACACCTTC.

This rearrangement joins TRBV19 to TRBJ2-7, with TRBD1 matching over 11 bases. CDR1 is LNHDA and CDR2 is SQIVND in the germline V gene (reference sequence). CDR3 length equals 14 residues. Losses at the gene ends were 6 bases for V and 7 bases for J; bases not matched to a gene: 8. The CDR3 DNA reads TGTGCCAGTAGCCCGGGACAGGGGGTTTCAGAGCAGTACTTC. Translated: CASSPGQGVSEQYF.

In this sample, this clone turned up once. The chain has TRBV19 and TRBJ2-1, with a weak D call TRBD2 (7 bases). Germline assignment: CDR1 LNHDA and CDR2 SQIVND (reference sequence). V lost 3 bases to trimming and J lost 8 bases, with 11 bases between them. The CDR3 length is 13 residues. As DNA, the CDR3 is TGTGCCAGTAGTATGGGCGGGGGCGATGAGCAGTTCTTC. Protein sequence: CASSMGGGDEQFF.

The chain's CDR3 is CASIRSGGAGELFF. The DNA of the CDR3 is TGTGCCAGCATAAGGAGCGGGGGGGCCGGGGAGCTGTTTTTT. The V call is TRBV3-1 (or the pseudogene TRBV3-2), the J call TRBJ2-2; TRBD2 matches 10 bases. This CDR3 is built from 14 residues. V gave up 7 bases and J gave up 6 bases; unmatched junction bases: 5. Germline V gene lookup returns CDR1 LGHDT and CDR2 YNNKEL (reference sequence).

The genes are TRBV18 and TRBJ1-4, with D tentatively TRBD1 (5 bases). CDR1 and CDR2 (germline): KGHSH, LQKENI. CDR3 length: 18 amino acids. V was shortened by 3 bases and J by 8 bases, with 25 bases between the two germline ends. The CDR3 loop reads CASSPMSQGLLTREKLFF. The CDR3 bases are TGTGCCAGCTCACCTATGAGCCAGGGTCTGCTTACAAGGGAAAAACTGTTTTTT.

J is TRBJ2-2 and V is TRBV7-6; the D gene is possibly TRBD2 (7 bases). CDR3 length equals 15 residues. With 5 bases removed from V and 4 bases from J, the gap between germline ends came to 14 bases. The germline CDR1 and CDR2 sequences are SGHVS and FNYEAQ. The CDR3 region is CASSLGGVGTGELFF. CDR3 bases: TGTGCCAGCAGCCTAGGGGGGGTCGGCACCGGGGAGCTGTTTTTT.

The V and J genes are TRBV7-8 and TRBJ1-3; D is unresolved. V gave up 3 bases and J gave up 1 base, with 4 bases separating them. CDR1 is SGHVS and CDR2 is FQNEAQ in the germline V gene. CDR3 size: 13 residues. CDR3 DNA: TGTGCCAGCAGCTTGTCGTCTGGAAACACCATATATTTT. It specifies CASSLSSGNTIYF.

This clone was picked up a small number of times. This sequence joins TRBV13 and TRBJ1-2; D unclear. The V end lost 0 bases, the J end lost 2 bases, and 10 bases lay between the germline ends. Germline CDR1 reads PRHDT; CDR2 reads FYEKMQ (reference sequence). The CDR3 has 15 residues. CDR3 sequence (DNA): TGTGCCAGCAGCTTAGGAGTGGGCGCAAACTATGGCTACACCTTC. This encodes CASSLGVGANYGYTF. The variable domain in full, with the rest retrieved from reference TRBV13 and TRBJ1-2, is AAGVIQSPRHLIKEKRETATLKCYPIPRHDTVYWYQQGPGQDPQFLISFYEKMQSDKGSIPDRFSAQQFSDYHSELNMSSLELGDSALYFCASSLGVGANYGYTFGSGTRLTVV.

CDR3 nucleotides: TGCAGCGTTGAAAGGCGGTTGTCCATAGATACGCAGTATTTT. This codes for CSVERRLSIDTQYF. The rearrangement links TRBV29-1 to TRBJ2-3; D gene unclear. Trimming took 2 bases from V and 5 from J, leaving 14 bases between them. This CDR3 spans 14 amino acids. The germline V gene encodes CDR1 SQVTM and CDR2 ANQGSEA.

The chain combines TRBV19 with TRBJ2-1; D not resolved. CDR1 LNHDA and CDR2 SQIVND come from the germline V gene (reference sequence). The CDR3 is made up of 13 amino acids. V lost 5 bases and J lost 2, with 7 bases in between. CDR3 residues: CASSLPTYNEQFF. The CDR3 DNA is TGTGCCAGTAGTCTACCCACCTACAATGAGCAGTTCTTC. The full variable domain, rest sourced from reference TRBV19 and TRBJ2-1, is DGGITQSPKYLFRKEGQNVTLSCEQNLNHDAMYWYRQDPGQGLRLIYYSQIVNDFQKGDIAEGYSVSREKKESFPLTVTSAQKNPTAFYLCASSLPTYNEQFFGPGTRLTVL.

The V call is TRBV5-1, the J call TRBJ1-2; perhaps TRBD1 as D (6 bases). V shed 0 bases and J shed 6 bases, with 18 bases lying between them. This CDR3 spans 16 amino acids. Looked up from germline, CDR1 is SGHRS and CDR2 is YFSETQ. In DNA form, the CDR3 reads TGCGCCAGCAGCTTGGATGGGGGGGCCGATCTCAATGGCTACACCTTC. Translation gives CASSLDGGADLNGYTF.

The chain uses TRBV19 and TRBJ1-2; D uncertain. This CDR3 has 11 residues. Germline V gene lookup returns CDR1 LNHDA and CDR2 SQIVND (reference sequence). Trimming removed 5 bases from V and 7 bases from J, with 8 bases in between. The chain's CDR3 is CASSETVGYTF. The CDR3 nucleotides are TGTGCCAGTAGTGAAACAGTTGGCTACACCTTC.

This rearrangement joins TRBV30 to TRBJ1-6; D uncertain. The CDR3 length is 13 residues. Between the trimmed V and J ends, which lost 4 bases and 13 bases, there was a span of 17 bases. Germline V gene lookup returns CDR1 GTSNPN and CDR2 SVGIG (reference sequence). The CDR3 protein is CAWTTGSVKPLHF. In DNA, the CDR3 is TGTGCCTGGACCACGGGGTCGGTTAAGCCCCTCCACTTT.

J is TRBJ2-5 and V is TRBV19; D might be TRBD2 (6 bases). V shed 1 base and J shed 6 bases, with 15 bases lying between them. The germline gives CDR1 LNHDA, CDR2 SQIVND (reference sequence). The CDR3 is 15 residues long. The chain's CDR3 is CASSIVAVGGKTQYF. For the CDR3, the DNA is TGTGCCAGTAGTATAGTTGCGGTTGGCGGGAAGACCCAGTACTTC.

The V gene is TRBV28, the J gene TRBJ1-4; 7 nucleotides align to TRBD1. Unmatched junction bases numbered 9, after V lost 6 bases and J lost 8 bases. The CDR3 sequence is 14 residues long. Germline loops: CDR1 MDHEN, CDR2 SYDVKM. The CDR3 DNA sequence: TGTGCCAGCAGACCAGCAGGGGGTGGGGAAAAACTGTTTTTT. Its translation: CASRPAGGGEKLFF.

This clone was counted a few times. The chain couples TRBV24-1 to TRBJ2-5, with D tentatively TRBD1 (5 bases). Trimming pared 9 bases from V and 1 base from J, leaving 11 bases between. This CDR3 is 13 amino acids long. Germline V lookup: CDR1 KGHDR, CDR2 SFDVKD. CDR3: CATQTETQETQYF. The CDR3 coding sequence is TGTGCCACCCAGACAGAGACCCAAGAGACCCAGTACTTC.